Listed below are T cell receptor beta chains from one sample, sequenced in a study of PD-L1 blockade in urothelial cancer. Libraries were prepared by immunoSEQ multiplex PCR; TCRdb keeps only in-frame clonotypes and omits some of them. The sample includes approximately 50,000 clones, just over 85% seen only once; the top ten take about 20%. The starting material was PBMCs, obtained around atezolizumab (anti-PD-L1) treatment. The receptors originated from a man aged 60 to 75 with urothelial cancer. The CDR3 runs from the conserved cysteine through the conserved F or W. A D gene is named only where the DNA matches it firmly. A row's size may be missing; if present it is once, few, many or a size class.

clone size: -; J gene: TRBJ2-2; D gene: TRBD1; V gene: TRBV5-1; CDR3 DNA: TGCGCCAGCAGCCCTCAGGGGGAGAACACCGGGGAGCTGTTTTTT; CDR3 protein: CASSPQGENTGELFF
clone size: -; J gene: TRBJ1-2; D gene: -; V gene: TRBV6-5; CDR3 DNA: TGTGCCAGCAGTGAGAGCTTTTGGGAGGGCTACACCTTC; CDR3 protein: CASSESFWEGYTF
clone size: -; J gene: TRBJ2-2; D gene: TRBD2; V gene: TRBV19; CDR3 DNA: TGTGCCAGTAGTGGGGCTAGCGGGAGAGGGGAGCTGTTTTTT; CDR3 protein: CASSGASGRGELFF
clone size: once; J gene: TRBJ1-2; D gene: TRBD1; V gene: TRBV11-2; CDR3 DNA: TGTGCCAGCAGCCGATTGCCCGCAGGGGGTAGCTATGGCTACACCTTC; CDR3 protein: CASSRLPAGGSYGYTF
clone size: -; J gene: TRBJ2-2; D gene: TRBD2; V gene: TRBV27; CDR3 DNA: TGTGCCAGCACCCTACGACTAAAAAGCGGGGGGCACGCCGGGGAGCTGTTTTTT; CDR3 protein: CASTLRLKSGGHAGELFF
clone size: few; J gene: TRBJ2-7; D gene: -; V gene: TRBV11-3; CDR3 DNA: TGTGCCAGCAGCGTAGGGGTGGGCAACTCCTACGAGCAGTACTTC; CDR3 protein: CASSVGVGNSYEQYF
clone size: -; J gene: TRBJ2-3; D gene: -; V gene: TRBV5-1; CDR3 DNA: TGCGCCAGCAGCTTTGGCGGAACCACAGATACGCAGTATTTT; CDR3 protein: CASSFGGTTDTQYF
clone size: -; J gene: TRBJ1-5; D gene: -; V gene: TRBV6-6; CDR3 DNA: TGTGCCAGCAGTTACTCGCCAGGGGCCATCAATCAGCCCCAGCATTTT; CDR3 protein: CASSYSPGAINQPQHF
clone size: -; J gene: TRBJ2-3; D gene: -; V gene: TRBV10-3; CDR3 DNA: TGTGCCATCAGTGACAGGGTTCTTAGCACAGATACGCAGTATTTT; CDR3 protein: CAISDRVLSTDTQYF
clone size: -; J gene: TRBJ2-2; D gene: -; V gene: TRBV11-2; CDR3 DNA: TGTGCCAGCACGAACAGGGCCACCGGGGAGCTGTTTTTT; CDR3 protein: CASTNRATGELFF
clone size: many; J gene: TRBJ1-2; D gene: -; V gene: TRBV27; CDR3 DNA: TGTGCCAGCAGTTTCGAGGGCAACTATGGCTACACCTTC; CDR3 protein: CASSFEGNYGYTF
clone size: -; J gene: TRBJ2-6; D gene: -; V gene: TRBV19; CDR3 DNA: TGTGCCAGTAGAATCAGAGACTCTACCTCTGGGGCCAACGTCCTGACTTTC; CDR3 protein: CASRIRDSTSGANVLTF
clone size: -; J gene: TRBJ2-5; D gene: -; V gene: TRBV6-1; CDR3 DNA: TGTGCCAGCAGTGCTGGAGGGGTGGAGACCCAGTACTTC; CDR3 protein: CASSAGGVETQYF
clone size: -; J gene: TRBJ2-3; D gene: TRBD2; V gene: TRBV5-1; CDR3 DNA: TGCGCCAGCAGCCAATCGGGGGGGCGGGCAGATACGCAGTATTTT; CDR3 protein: CASSQSGGRADTQYF
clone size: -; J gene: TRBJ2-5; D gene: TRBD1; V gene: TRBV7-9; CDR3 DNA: TGTGCCAGCAGCTTACCCGGGACGGGGACAGGGGAGACCCAGTACTTC; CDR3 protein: CASSLPGTGTGETQYF
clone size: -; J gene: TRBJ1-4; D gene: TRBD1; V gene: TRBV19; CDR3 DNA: TGTGCCAGTAGTATGCAGGGGGGAGGACTGTTTTTT; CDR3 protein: CASSMQGGGLFF
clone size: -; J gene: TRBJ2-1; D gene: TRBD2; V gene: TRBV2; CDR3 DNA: TGTGCCAGCAACTCCGGGACTAGCGGGAGGGCCGCCTACAATGAGCAGTTCTTC; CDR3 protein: CASNSGTSGRAAYNEQFF
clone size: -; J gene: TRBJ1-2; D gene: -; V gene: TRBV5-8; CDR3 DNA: TGTGCCAGCAGCTGGGGGACATACTTCACCTATGGCTACACCTTC; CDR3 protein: CASSWGTYFTYGYTF
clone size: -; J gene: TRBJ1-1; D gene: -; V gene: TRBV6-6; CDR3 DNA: TGTGCCAGCACCAACAGAGTGAACACTGAAGCTTTCTTT; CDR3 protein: CASTNRVNTEAFF
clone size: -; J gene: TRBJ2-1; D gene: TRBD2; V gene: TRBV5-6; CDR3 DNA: TGTGCCAGCAGCATCCGAAAACTAGCGGCTTACAATGAGCAGTTCTTC; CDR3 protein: CASSIRKLAAYNEQFF
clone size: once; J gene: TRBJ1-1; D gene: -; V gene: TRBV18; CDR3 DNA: TGTGCCAGCTCACCCCCGGTGCAGGGCCCCGGCACTGAAGCTTTCTTT; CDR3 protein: CASSPPVQGPGTEAFF
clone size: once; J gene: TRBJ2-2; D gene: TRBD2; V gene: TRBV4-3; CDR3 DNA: TGCGCCAGCAGCCAAGTCGCCGGGACTAGCGGGGTCGCGAACACCGGGGAGCTGTTTTTT; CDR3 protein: CASSQVAGTSGVANTGELFF
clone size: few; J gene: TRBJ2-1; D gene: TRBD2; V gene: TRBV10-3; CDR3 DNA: TGTGCCATCAGTTCGCCGGGACTAGCTTGGAATGAGCAGTTCTTC; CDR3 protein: CAISSPGLAWNEQFF
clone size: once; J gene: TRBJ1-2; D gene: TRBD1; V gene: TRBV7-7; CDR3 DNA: TGTGCTAGCAGCCCGGGGCAGGGGGCTGGCTACACCTTC; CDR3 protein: CASSPGQGAGYTF
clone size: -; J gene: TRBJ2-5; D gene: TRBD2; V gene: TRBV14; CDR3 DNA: TGTGCCAGCAGCCAAAAAGAAGTCGGACTAGCGGGGTTAGAGACCCAGTACTTC; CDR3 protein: CASSQKEVGLAGLETQYF
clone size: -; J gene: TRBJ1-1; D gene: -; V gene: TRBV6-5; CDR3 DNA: TGTGCCAGCAAAAACGGAGGTCTGAACACTGAAGCTTTCTTT; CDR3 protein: CASKNGGLNTEAFF
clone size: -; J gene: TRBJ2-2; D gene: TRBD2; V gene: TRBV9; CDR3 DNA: TGTGCCAGCAGCGTCCGTGCAGCGGGGGGCCTCACCGGGGAGCTGTTTTTT; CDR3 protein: CASSVRAAGGLTGELFF
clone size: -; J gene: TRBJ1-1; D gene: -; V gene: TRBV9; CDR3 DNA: TGTGCCAGCAGCGGGCCAGGGAACACTGAAGCTTTCTTT; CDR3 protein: CASSGPGNTEAFF
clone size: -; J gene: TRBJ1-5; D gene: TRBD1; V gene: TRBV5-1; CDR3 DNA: TGCGCCAGCCACAGGGGGAGAGATAGCAATCAGCCCCAGCATTTT; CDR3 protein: CASHRGRDSNQPQHF
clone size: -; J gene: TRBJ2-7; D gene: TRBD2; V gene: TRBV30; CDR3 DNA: TGTGCCTGGAGTGTAGCACTAGCGGGAGGAGGGGAGCAGTACTTC; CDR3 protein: CAWSVALAGGGEQYF
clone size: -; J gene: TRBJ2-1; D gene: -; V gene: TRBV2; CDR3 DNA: TGTGCCAGCAGTGAGGCCCGGCAGTTCTTC; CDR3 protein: CASSEARQFF
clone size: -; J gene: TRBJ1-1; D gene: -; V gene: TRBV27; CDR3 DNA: TGTGCCAGCAGATACAAGTCGGGTATGAACACTGAAGCTTTCTTT; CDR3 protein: CASRYKSGMNTEAFF
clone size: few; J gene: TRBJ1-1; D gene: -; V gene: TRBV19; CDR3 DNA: TGTGCCAGTAGTATGACGGGTTGGACTGAAGCTTTCTTT; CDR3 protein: CASSMTGWTEAFF
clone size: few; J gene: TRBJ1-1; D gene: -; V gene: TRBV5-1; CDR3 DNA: TGCGCCAGCAGCCCTACACAGAGTAACACTGAAGCTTTCTTT; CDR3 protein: CASSPTQSNTEAFF
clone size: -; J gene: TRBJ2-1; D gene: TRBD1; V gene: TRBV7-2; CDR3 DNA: TGTGCCAGCAGCTCCCGACAGGGGTACAATGAGCAGTTCTTC; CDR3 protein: CASSSRQGYNEQFF
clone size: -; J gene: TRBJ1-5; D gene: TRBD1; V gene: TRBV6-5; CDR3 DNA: TGTGCCAGCCGTCGGGACAGAAATCAGCCCCAGCATTTT; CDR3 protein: CASRRDRNQPQHF
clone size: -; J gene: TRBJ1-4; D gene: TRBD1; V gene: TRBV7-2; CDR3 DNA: TGTGCCAGCAACCAAGAAGGGGGCGCTGGAAAAAAACTGTTTTTT; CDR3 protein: CASNQEGGAGKKLFF
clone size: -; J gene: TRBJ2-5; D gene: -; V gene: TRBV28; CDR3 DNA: TGTGCCAGCAGTACCACCTCGGTGTATGGGTACTTC; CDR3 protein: CASSTTSVYGYF
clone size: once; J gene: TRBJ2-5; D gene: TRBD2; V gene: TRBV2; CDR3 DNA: TGTGCCAGCAGTGAAGTCGCGGGAGTTCAAGAGACCCAGTACTTC; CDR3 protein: CASSEVAGVQETQYF
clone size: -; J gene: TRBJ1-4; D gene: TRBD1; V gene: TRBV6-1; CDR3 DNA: TGTGCCAGCAGTGATTCGACAGGGTCTAATGAAAAACTGTTTTTT; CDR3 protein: CASSDSTGSNEKLFF
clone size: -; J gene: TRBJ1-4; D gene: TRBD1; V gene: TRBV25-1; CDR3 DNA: TGTGCCAGCAGCCGCAGATCCGGGACAGGGGGTACGGAAAAACTGTTTTTT; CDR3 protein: CASSRRSGTGGTEKLFF
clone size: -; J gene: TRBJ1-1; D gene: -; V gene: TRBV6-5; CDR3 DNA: TGTGCCAGCAGTTACAGGACTAACACTGAAGCTTTCTTT; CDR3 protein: CASSYRTNTEAFF
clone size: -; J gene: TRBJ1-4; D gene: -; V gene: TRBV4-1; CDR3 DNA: TGCGCCAGCAGCCAACCCCAAGAAAAACTGTTTTTT; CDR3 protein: CASSQPQEKLFF
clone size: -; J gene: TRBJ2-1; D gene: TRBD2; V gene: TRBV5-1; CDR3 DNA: TGCGCCAGCAGCTTGGCCTGGACTAGCGGGGATAAAGGCGTTGAGCAGTTCTTC; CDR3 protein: CASSLAWTSGDKGVEQFF
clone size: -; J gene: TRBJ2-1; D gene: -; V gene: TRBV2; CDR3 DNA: TGTGCCAGCAGAGCGGGCTTCGGGTCCTACAATGAGCAGTTCTTC; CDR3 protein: CASRAGFGSYNEQFF
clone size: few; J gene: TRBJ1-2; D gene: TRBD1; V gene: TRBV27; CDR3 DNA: TGTGCCAGCAGCCGGGACAGCTCCTATGGCTACACCTTC; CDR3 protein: CASSRDSSYGYTF
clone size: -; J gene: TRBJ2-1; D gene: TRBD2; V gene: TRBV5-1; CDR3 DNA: TGCGCCAGCAGCGACCAAAGCGGGGTCTCCTACAATGAGCAGTTCTTC; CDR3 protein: CASSDQSGVSYNEQFF
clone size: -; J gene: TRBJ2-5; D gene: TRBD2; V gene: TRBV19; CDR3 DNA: TGTGCCAGTAGTACGCTCAGGACTAGCGGGAGTGAGACCCAGTACTTC; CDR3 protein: CASSTLRTSGSETQYF
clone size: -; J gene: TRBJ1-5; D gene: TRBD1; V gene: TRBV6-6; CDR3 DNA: TGTGCCAGCAGTATCGGACAGGGGGTGGGTCAGCCCCAGCATTTT; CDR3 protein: CASSIGQGVGQPQHF
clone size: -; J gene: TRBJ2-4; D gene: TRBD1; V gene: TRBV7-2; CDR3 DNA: TGTGCCAGCAGCCCGGGGTCTGGACAGGGGCGAAACATTCAGTACTTC; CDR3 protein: CASSPGSGQGRNIQYF
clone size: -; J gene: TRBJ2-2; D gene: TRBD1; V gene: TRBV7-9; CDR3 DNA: TGTGCCAGCAGCGGAGAAGGACAGGCCGGGGAGCTGTTTTTT; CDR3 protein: CASSGEGQAGELFF
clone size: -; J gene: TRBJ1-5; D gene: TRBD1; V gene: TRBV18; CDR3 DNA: TGTGCCAGCTCACCACCGACAGGGCGGCAGCCCCAGCATTTT; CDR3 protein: CASSPPTGRQPQHF
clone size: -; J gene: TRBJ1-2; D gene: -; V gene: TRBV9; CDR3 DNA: TGTGCCAGCAGCGTAGTTATCCAGGATTCGGGCTACACCTTC; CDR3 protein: CASSVVIQDSGYTF
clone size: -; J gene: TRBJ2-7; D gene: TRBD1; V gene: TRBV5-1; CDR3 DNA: TGCGCCAGCAGCTTAGGACAGGGTAGATACGAGCAGTACTTC; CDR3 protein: CASSLGQGRYEQYF
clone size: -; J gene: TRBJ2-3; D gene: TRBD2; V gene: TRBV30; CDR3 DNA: TGTGCCTGGGCTTCCGGGACTAGCGATGCAGATACGCAGTATTTT; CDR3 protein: CAWASGTSDADTQYF